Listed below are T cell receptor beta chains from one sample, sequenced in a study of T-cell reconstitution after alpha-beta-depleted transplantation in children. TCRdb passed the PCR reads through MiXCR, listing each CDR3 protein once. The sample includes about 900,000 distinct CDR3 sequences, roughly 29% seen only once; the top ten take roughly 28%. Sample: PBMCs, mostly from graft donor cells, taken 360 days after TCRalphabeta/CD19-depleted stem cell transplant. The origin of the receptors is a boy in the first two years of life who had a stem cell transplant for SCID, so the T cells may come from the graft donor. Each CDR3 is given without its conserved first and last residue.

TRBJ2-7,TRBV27,ASSLYSGGAYEQY
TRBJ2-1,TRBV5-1,ASWTSGGRYNEQF
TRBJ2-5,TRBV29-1,SVGAQETQY
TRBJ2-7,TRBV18,ASSLYPPDGLIYEQY
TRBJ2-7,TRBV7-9,ASSPKQVYEQN
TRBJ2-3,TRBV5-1,ASWASDTDTQY
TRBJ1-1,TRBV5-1,ASSPDGRETEAF
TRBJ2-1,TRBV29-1,SVDWQGRNEQF
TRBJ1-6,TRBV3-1,ASSKTGGVSPLH
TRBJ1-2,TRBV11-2,ASSIPRRANYGYT
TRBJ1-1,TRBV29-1,SVRHGETEAF
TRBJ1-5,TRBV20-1,SARDKRDNQPQH
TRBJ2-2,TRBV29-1,SVGTLLSATGELF
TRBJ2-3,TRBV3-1,AIWSSGLAGGPRTDTQY
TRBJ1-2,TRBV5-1,ASSTGQNYGYT
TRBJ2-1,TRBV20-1,SASSVRASGFDEQF
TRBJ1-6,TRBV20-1,SARDFASSYNSPLH
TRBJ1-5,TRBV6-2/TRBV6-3,ASRSTLGTENQPQH
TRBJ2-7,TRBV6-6,ASRTAGFHEQY
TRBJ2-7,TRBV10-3,AISVRTVNFPPGDEQY
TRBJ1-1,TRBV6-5,ASSYQGLKTEAF
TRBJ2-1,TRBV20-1,SVGTTSYNEQF
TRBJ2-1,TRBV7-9,ASSFARLAGGPNEQF
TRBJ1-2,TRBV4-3,ASSQDPPFYGYT
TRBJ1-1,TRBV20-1,SARGDSKEAF
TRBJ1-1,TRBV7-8,ASSLAIRAGGGEAF
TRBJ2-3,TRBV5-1,ASSLGAKALGTDTQY
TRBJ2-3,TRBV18,ASSTGLAGLDTQY
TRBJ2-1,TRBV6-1,ASSVVGLNEQF
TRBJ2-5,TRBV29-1,SVARGQETQY
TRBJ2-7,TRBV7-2,ASSLTRDYEQY
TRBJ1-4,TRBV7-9,ASSPWRSNEKLF
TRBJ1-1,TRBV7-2,ASSTRRVHTEAF
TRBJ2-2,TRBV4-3,ASSQTGFTGELF
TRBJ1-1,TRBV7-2,ASRPQTTEAF
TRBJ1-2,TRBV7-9,ASSLMRSTSYGYT
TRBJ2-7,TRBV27,ASSLWKHGYEQY
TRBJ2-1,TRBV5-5,ASSSAGAYNEQF
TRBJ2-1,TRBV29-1,SVVGDRLWQIGNEQF
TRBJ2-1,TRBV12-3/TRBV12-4,ASSLGGAPYNEQF
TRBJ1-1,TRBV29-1,SAVGRTEAF
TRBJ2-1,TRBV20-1,SARRGGENEQF
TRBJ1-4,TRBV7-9,ASSLAAGTNEKLF
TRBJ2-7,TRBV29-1,SVTTPYEQY
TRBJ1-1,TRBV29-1,SVDIRGTEAF
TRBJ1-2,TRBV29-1,SVDRETNYGYT
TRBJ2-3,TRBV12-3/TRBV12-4,ASTSGGGFGTDTQY
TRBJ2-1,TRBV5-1,ASSPLGGANNEQF
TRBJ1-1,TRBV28,ASSPRWAYTEAF
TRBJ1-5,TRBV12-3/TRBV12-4,ASREAWHQPQH
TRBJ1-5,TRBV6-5,ASSYPGGEPQH
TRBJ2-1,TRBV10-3,AISESSGDYNEQF
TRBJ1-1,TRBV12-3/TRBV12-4,ASSFQGLNTEAF
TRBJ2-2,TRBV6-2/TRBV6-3,ASSYIGGRAGELF
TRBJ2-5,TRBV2,ASSRGQFLQETQY
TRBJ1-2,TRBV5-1,ASSFEGNGYT
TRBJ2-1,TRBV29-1,SVEDPVNEQF
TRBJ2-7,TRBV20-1,SASQAGVRYEQY
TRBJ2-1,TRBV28,ASSTPRLAGGSNTYNEQF
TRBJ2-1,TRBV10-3,AISESRRGVNNEQF